One and the same sample provided the 14 T cell receptor beta chains below, sequenced in a study of T cells in Graves' hyperthyroidism and ophthalmopathy. TCR beta CDR3 sequences were amplified from RNA transcripts. The primer set for the first-round RT-PCR of the TCR CDR3 was HTBI. From the multiplex PCR reads, TCRdb called clonotypes with MiXCR, one entry per CDR3 protein. In the table there are some 270,000 distinct CDR3 sequences, approximately 24% of which are singletons. Sequencing input: blood. The receptors shown here come from a woman in her thirties or forties with Graves' ophthalmopathy.

This clonotype was detected only a few times. The rearrangement uses TRBV12-3 or TRBV12-4 and TRBJ2-7; tentatively, D is TRBD2 (6 bases). The V end lost 3 bases, the J end lost 3 bases, and 12 bases lay between the germline ends. The CDR3 runs 14 residues. The CDR3 is CASSLTSFSYEQYF. The CDR3 DNA reads TGTGCCAGCAGTTTGACTAGTTTCAGCTACGAGCAGTACTTC.

This clonotype was counted only a few times. This rearrangement joins TRBV6-1 to TRBJ2-7, with 9 bases fitting TRBD2. The ends lost 6 bases at V and 2 bases at J; junction bases unmatched: 5. The CDR3 has 14 residues. The germline V gene encodes CDR1 MNHNS and CDR2 SASEGT. The CDR3 nucleotides are TGTGCCAGCAGAGGTAGCGGGAGTACCTACGAGCAGTACTTC. Protein: CASRGSGSTYEQYF.

This clonotype has ten or more counts. The chain joins TRBV7-9 to TRBJ1-2; perhaps TRBD1 as D (5 bases). Trimming cost V 0 bases and J 4 bases, with 9 bases left between them. CDR3 length: 14 residues. CDR1 and CDR2 (germline): SEHNR, FQNEAQ (reference sequence). The CDR3 DNA is TGTGCCAGCAGCTTAGCGCAGGGTGCCTATGGCTACACCTTC. It specifies CASSLAQGAYGYTF.

In this sample, this clonotype turned up many times. The V and J genes are TRBV5-1 and TRBJ2-5; 8 nucleotides agree with TRBD1. The CDR3 contains 16 residues. The V gene end was trimmed by 4 bases and the J gene end by 5 bases; junction bases not matched to a gene: 13. Germline CDR1 SGHRS, CDR2 YFSETQ. CDR3 bases: TGCGCCAGCAGCGCGAACAGGCAGGGGGCAGGGGAGACCCAGTACTTC. Translation: CASSANRQGAGETQYF. The full variable domain, rest sourced from reference TRBV5-1 and TRBJ2-5, is KAGVTQTPRYLIKTRGQQVTLSCSPISGHRSVSWYQQTPGQGLQFLFEYFSETQRNKGNFPGRFSGRQFSNSRSEMNVSTLELGDSALYLCASSANRQGAGETQYFGPGTRLLVL.

This clonotype was detected once. The chain uses TRBV6-1 and TRBJ2-2; 8 nucleotides align to TRBD2. V shed 7 bases, J shed 4 bases, and the junction held 5 bases outside the gene matches. This CDR3 is built from 14 residues. CDR1 and CDR2 (germline): MNHNS, SASEGT. In DNA, the CDR3 is TGTGCCAGCACAGGAGCGGGAGTCACCGGGGAGCTGTTTTTT. It encodes CASTGAGVTGELFF.

This clonotype was observed at least ten times. V and J are TRBV20-1 and TRBJ2-7; 7 bases match TRBD2. Germline-derived CDR1 and CDR2 are DFQATT and SNEGSKA (reference sequence). This CDR3 region has 15 residues. Unmatched junction bases numbered 8, after V lost 3 bases and J lost 0 bases. The CDR3 region has the DNA TGCAGTGCTAGGGGATCTAGCGGAGGCTCCTACGAGCAGTACTTC. Its protein is CSARGSSGGSYEQYF.

The table lists this clonotype with many counts. This could be a read error, since a much larger clone is one nucleotide away. This chain links TRBV7-9 with TRBJ1-1; TRBD1 matches 12 bases. Germline trimming cut 2 bases from V and 4 bases from J; bases unmatched to any gene: 2. The germline V gene has CDR1 SEHNR and CDR2 FQNEAQ (reference sequence). The CDR3 runs 15 residues. The CDR3, as DNA: TGTGCCAGCAGCTTAACGGGACAGGGGGCCACTGAAGCTTTCTTT. The encoded protein is CASSLTGQGATEAFF.

This clonotype was counted ten times or more. This chain joins TRBV7-9 and TRBJ1-2; D gene unclear. The V and J ends lost 5 bases and 0 bases respectively, with 10 bases between them. The CDR3 loop spans 14 amino acids. Germline V gene lookup returns CDR1 SEHNR and CDR2 FQNEAQ (reference sequence). CDR3 protein: CASSHPTTNYGYTF. In nucleotides, the CDR3 is TGTGCCAGCAGCCACCCCACAACTAACTATGGCTACACCTTC.

The V call is TRBV6-1, the J call TRBJ2-2; 8 bases are a match to TRBD1. This CDR3 has 14 residues. CDR1 MNHNS and CDR2 SASEGT come from the germline V gene. V lost 7 bases, J lost 2 bases, and 3 bases stayed unmatched. CDR3 sequence reads: CASTGGYNTGELFF. The CDR3 DNA reads TGTGCCAGCACAGGGGGCTATAACACCGGGGAGCTGTTTTTT.

At least ten counts were recorded for this clonotype. A much larger clone is a single base away; this may be a read error. V usage is TRBV7-6 and J usage is TRBJ2-7; TRBD1 matches at 9 bases. This CDR3 comprises 14 residues. Germline CDR1 reads SGHVS; CDR2 reads FNYEAQ. In nucleotides, the CDR3 is TGTGCCAGCAGCCCTGGGACAGGGTCCTACGGGCAGTACTTC. Protein product: CASSPGTGSYGQYF.

This clonotype was seen repeatedly, ten times or more. The genes are TRBV28 and TRBJ2-7; 8 positions match TRBD1. This CDR3 spans 16 amino acids. Trimming removed 7 bases from V and 0 bases from J; junction bases left unmatched: 11. The germline V gene encodes CDR1 MDHEN and CDR2 SYDVKM. CDR3 sequence reads: CASKPDRGPFSYEQYF. For the CDR3, the DNA is TGTGCCAGCAAACCAGACAGGGGACCATTCTCCTACGAGCAGTACTTC. The full variable domain, with the rest looked up from reference TRBV28 and TRBJ2-7, is DVKVTQSSRYLVKRTGEKVFLECVQDMDHENMFWYRQDPGLGLRLIYFSYDVKMKEKGDIPEGYSVSREKKERFSLILESASTNQTSMYLCASKPDRGPFSYEQYFGPGTRLTVT.

Remarks on this clonotype: A read error may produce the germline difference seen at one junction end. This chain connects TRBV18 to TRBJ2-7; 9 positions match TRBD1. The CDR3 has 16 residues. CDR1 and CDR2 from the germline V gene are KGHSH and LQKENI. The CDR3 protein is CAISPSGGTGMVEQYF. CDR3 DNA sequence: TGTGCCATCTCACCAAGTGGCGGGACAGGGATGGTCGAGCAGTACTTC. Filled out from reference TRBV18 and TRBJ2-7, the complete variable domain reads NAGVMQNPRHLVRRRGQEARLRCSPMKGHSHVYWYRQLPEEGLKFMVYLQKENIIDESGMPKERFSAEFPKEGPSILRIQQVVRGDSAAYFCAISPSGGTGMVEQYFGPGTRLTVT.

The table lists this clonotype with many counts. V gene TRBV28 combines with J gene TRBJ1-2, with D hard to call. Looked up from germline, CDR1 is MDHEN and CDR2 is SYDVKM. This CDR3 has 15 residues. Trimming removed 6 bases at V and 4 bases at J, with 18 bases between. CDR3 sequence reads: CASSPSGQAGYGYTF. The CDR3 DNA reads TGTGCCAGCAGCCCGTCAGGTCAGGCGGGCTATGGCTACACCTTC.

This clonotype was counted at least ten times. The chain uses TRBV20-1 and TRBJ2-5, with TRBD1 matching over 10 bases. Trimming at V came to 5 bases and at J to 3 bases, leaving 3 bases not matched to a gene. This CDR3 contains 13 residues. In germline, CDR1 is DFQATT, CDR2 SNEGSKA (reference sequence). CDR3 loop: CSAGDRGKETQYF. In DNA, the CDR3 is TGCAGTGCTGGGGACAGGGGTAAAGAGACCCAGTACTTC.